This T cell receptor beta chain was observed in a study of T cell responses to AZD1222 COVID-19 vaccine. Study observations and caveats: Regions left unmutated in variants are reportedly the target of nearly half of spike-specific TCRs. Only 5 to 7 AZD1222 recipients were seropositive at baseline. Females outnumbered males among donors, who were mostly white British; clonal diversity was possibly underestimated. CD4 TCRs associated with vaccination spanned spike, dominating at 160-218 and 743-854.

Comment on this clone: Its antigen is not known.

The V gene lost 4 bases and the J gene lost 7 bases, with 17 bases spanning the gap. This CDR3 is built from 14 residues. Germline V CDR1 and CDR2: MRHNA, SNTAGT. This table comes from immunoSEQ multiplex PCR, and its TCRdb copy is limited to in-frame clones, with some not included. The sample lists over 30,000 clones; approximately 85% were seen once. Sequences were derived from peripheral blood, sampled 28 days after the second dose of the MenACWY control vaccine. V gene TRBV6-4 combines with J gene TRBJ2-7; D ambiguous. The receptor was isolated from an adult who received the MenACWY meningococcal vaccine as a control. The CDR3 region is CASSVRLGMGEQYF. For the CDR3, the DNA is TGTGCCAGCAGTGTTAGGCTGGGAATGGGGGAGCAGTACTTC.